These 27 T cell receptor beta chains were all obtained from the same sample, sequenced in a study of glioma-infiltrating T cells after dendritic cell vaccination. Clones were read by immunoSEQ multiplex PCR, and TCRdb kept only the in-frame ones, dropping some. The sample has 93,000 or so clones, 79% seen once; the top ten hold 5.5% to 7%. The specimen comprised blood, sampled before dendritic cell vaccination. The receptors originated from a human donor with glioblastoma.

The CDR3 spells CASSLRQDRSEQFF. The DNA of the CDR3 is TGCGCCAGCAGCCTCCGACAGGATCGGAGTGAGCAGTTCTTC. The chain joins TRBV5-1 to TRBJ2-1, with D tentatively TRBD1 (6 bases). The CDR3 contains 14 residues. V was trimmed by 4 bases and J by 9 bases, leaving 17 bases between them. Germline-derived CDR1 and CDR2 are SGHRS and YFSETQ. The full variable domain, rest sourced from reference TRBV5-1 and TRBJ2-1, is KAGVTQTPRYLIKTRGQQVTLSCSPISGHRSVSWYQQTPGQGLQFLFEYFSETQRNKGNFPGRFSGRQFSNSRSEMNVSTLELGDSALYLCASSLRQDRSEQFFGPGTRLTVL.

Concerning this clone itself: Germline and junction disagree at one end, which may indicate a read error. The V call is TRBV2, the J call TRBJ2-3; no reliable D call. This CDR3 is built from 11 residues. In germline, CDR1 is SNHLY, CDR2 FYNNEI. CDR3 coding DNA: TGTGCCAGCAGTGAAATTGTTGCGGAACCTTTT. As protein: CASSEIVAEPF.

V and J are TRBV5-1 and TRBJ2-4; D is perhaps TRBD2 (5 bases). The CDR3 sequence is 15 residues long. V was pared by 0 bases and J by 6 bases, with 13 bases between. Germline lookup yields CDR1 SGHRS and CDR2 YFSETQ. Here the CDR3 reads CASSLVEGYPNIQYF. The CDR3 coding sequence is TGCGCCAGCAGCTTGGTCGAGGGCTATCCAAACATTCAGTACTTC.

There are a few counts of this clone. The chain is built from TRBV4-2 and TRBJ2-5; the match to TRBD2 covers 10 bases. The germline gives CDR1 LGHNA, CDR2 YNFKEQ. Unmatched junction bases numbered 9, after V lost 0 bases and J lost 5 bases. This CDR3 comprises 17 residues. The CDR3 protein is CASSQDSGLAGVETQYF. DNA for the CDR3: TGTGCCAGCAGCCAAGATTCAGGCCTAGCGGGAGTTGAGACCCAGTACTTC.

This chain's CDR3 is CASGQRWSYEQYF. The CDR3 nucleotides are TGTGCCAGCGGACAGCGGTGGTCCTACGAGCAGTACTTC. V usage is TRBV28 and J usage is TRBJ2-7; D is possibly TRBD1 (6 bases). The CDR3 is made up of 13 amino acids. The germline V gene encodes CDR1 MDHEN and CDR2 SYDVKM. The germline V and J ends were trimmed by 8 bases and 1 base, with 12 bases remaining between them.

This clone was recorded a few times. This chain joins TRBV2 and TRBJ2-7; TRBD2 agrees at 10 bases. Germline trimming cut 5 bases from V and 2 bases from J; bases unmatched to any gene: 3. CDR1 and CDR2 (germline): SNHLY, FYNNEI. The CDR3 runs 14 residues. Here the CDR3 DNA reads TGTGCCAGCAGTAATAGCGGGGGGCCCTACGAGCAGTACTTC. Protein product: CASSNSGGPYEQYF.

This chain connects TRBV28 to TRBJ2-3, with 8 bases matching TRBD1. The CDR3 is 15 residues long. The germline V gene encodes CDR1 MDHEN and CDR2 SYDVKM. V lost 3 bases and J lost 1; bases outside the gene matches: 3. CDR3 bases: TGTGCCAGCAGTTTCGGGACAGGTCGCACAGATACGCAGTATTTT. Translated: CASSFGTGRTDTQYF.

V usage is TRBV6-4 and J usage is TRBJ1-1, with D possibly matching TRBD1 (6 bases). CDR1 is MRHNA and CDR2 is SNTAGT in the germline V gene. The CDR3 totals 17 residues. V lost 5 bases and J 0 bases, leaving 19 bases between the germline ends. The CDR3 spells CASSSTYRTDLNTEAFF. For the CDR3, the DNA is TGTGCCAGCAGTTCTACATACCGGACAGATTTGAACACTGAAGCTTTCTTT.

V is TRBV28 and J is TRBJ2-5; possible D gene TRBD2, 6 bases. This CDR3 is 16 amino acids long. Germline-derived CDR1 and CDR2 are MDHEN and SYDVKM. V was pared by 2 bases and J by 2 bases, with 15 bases between. Here the CDR3 DNA reads TGTGCCAGCAGTTTAGTGGTTCCAGGAGGGCAAGAGACCCAGTACTTC. Translation gives CASSLVVPGGQETQYF.

The rearrangement links TRBV5-1 to TRBJ2-5; 7 bases match TRBD2. Germline V gene lookup returns CDR1 SGHRS and CDR2 YFSETQ. The ends lost 3 bases at V and 3 bases at J; junction bases unmatched: 2. The CDR3 spans 13 residues. The DNA for the CDR3 is TGCGCCAGCAGCTCTGGACTAGAAGAGACCCAGTACTTC. The encoded protein is CASSSGLEETQYF. Complete variable domain (other parts from reference TRBV5-1 and TRBJ2-5): KAGVTQTPRYLIKTRGQQVTLSCSPISGHRSVSWYQQTPGQGLQFLFEYFSETQRNKGNFPGRFSGRQFSNSRSEMNVSTLELGDSALYLCASSSGLEETQYFGPGTRLLVL.

CDR3 nucleotide sequence: TGTGCCAGCAGCTTCGGAGGGCAAGGTCACACCGGGGAGCTGTTTTTT. Protein product: CASSFGGQGHTGELFF. The rearrangement joins TRBV11-2 to TRBJ2-2, with D possibly being TRBD2 (6 bases). Trimming cost V 3 bases and J 3 bases, with 14 bases left between them. Germline V gene sequence: CDR1 SGHAT, CDR2 FQNNGV. This CDR3 is built from 16 residues. The full variable domain, completed using reference TRBV11-2 and TRBJ2-2, is EAGVAQSPRYKIIEKRQSVAFWCNPISGHATLYWYQQILGQGPKLLIQFQNNGVVDDSQLPKDRFSAERLKGVDSTLKIQPAKLEDSAVYLCASSFGGQGHTGELFFGEGSRLTVL.

Only a few counts were recorded for this clone. The chain employs TRBV28 and TRBJ1-6; TRBD1 aligns across 7 bases. The CDR3 totals 15 residues. CDR1 is MDHEN, CDR2 SYDVKM, per germline. V dropped 7 bases and J dropped 8; count of bases not matched to a gene: 11. The CDR3 region is CASKQPTGWYSPLHF. In DNA, the CDR3 is TGTGCCAGCAAACAACCGACAGGGTGGTATTCACCCCTCCACTTT.

A few counts support this clone. The rearrangement uses TRBV10-2 and TRBJ1-1; perhaps TRBD1 as D (6 bases). The CDR3 spans 13 residues. CDR1 is WSHSY and CDR2 is SAAADI in the germline V gene. Deletions cut 8 bases from V and 5 bases from J, with 15 bases between. The CDR3 region has the DNA TGCGCCAGCGGCCCTCAGGGGCGGACTGAAGCTTTCTTT. It yields the protein CASGPQGRTEAFF.

The V and J genes are TRBV19 and TRBJ1-5; D may be TRBD1 (5 bases). The CDR3 is made up of 18 amino acids. The ends were cut back, 6 bases at V and 6 bases at J, with 27 bases in the middle. Germline V gene lookup returns CDR1 LNHDA and CDR2 SQIVND (reference sequence). The CDR3 loop is CASSPIQDRLQKAQPQHF. CDR3 bases: TGTGCCAGTAGCCCAATACAGGATAGGTTACAAAAGGCTCAGCCCCAGCATTTT. Supplemented by reference TRBV19 and TRBJ1-5, the full variable domain reads DGGITQSPKYLFRKEGQNVTLSCEQNLNHDAMYWYRQDPGQGLRLIYYSQIVNDFQKGDIAEGYSVSREKKESFPLTVTSAQKNPTAFYLCASSPIQDRLQKAQPQHFGDGTRLSIL.

This clone was picked up many times. The CDR3 DNA sequence: TGTGCCAGCAGTTCAGTCTACGAGCAGTACTTC. Its translation: CASSSVYEQYF. This rearrangement joins TRBV6-5 to TRBJ2-7; D gene ambiguous. The CDR3 covers 11 residues. Trimming took off 4 bases at V and 3 bases at J, with 4 bases between the two ends. The germline gives CDR1 MNHEY, CDR2 SVGAGI.

The rearrangement links TRBV7-2 to TRBJ1-5; a possible D gene is TRBD1 (5 bases). The V end was cut by 5 bases, the J end by 4 bases, with 12 bases between. Germline V CDR1 and CDR2: SGHTA, FQGNSA. This CDR3 is 14 amino acids long. The CDR3 reads CASSQTGGNQPQHF. The CDR3, as DNA: TGTGCCAGCAGCCAAACGGGGGGGAATCAGCCCCAGCATTTT.

The V call is TRBV2, the J call TRBJ1-1; perhaps TRBD1 as D (5 bases). The V and J ends lost 4 bases and 11 bases respectively, with 20 bases between them. This CDR3 contains 14 residues. CDR1 SNHLY and CDR2 FYNNEI come from the germline V gene. CDR3 region: CASSVGGEGDWAFF. The CDR3 nucleotides are TGTGCCAGCAGTGTCGGGGGTGAGGGTGACTGGGCTTTCTTT.

This chain uses TRBV19 with TRBJ2-3, with unresolved D. The V gene's germline CDR1 is LNHDA and CDR2 SQIVND (reference sequence). Trimming removed 6 bases at V and 2 bases at J, with 12 bases between. This CDR3 has 14 amino acids. The CDR3 here is CASSQRMVTDTQYF. The CDR3 nucleotides are TGTGCCAGTAGCCAGAGGATGGTCACAGATACGCAGTATTTT.

The rearrangement uses TRBV30 and TRBJ2-7; D perhaps matches TRBD1 (5 bases). Per germline, CDR1 GTSNPN and CDR2 SVGIG (reference sequence). The CDR3 contains 14 residues. V gave up 5 bases and J gave up 3 bases, with 17 bases separating them. The CDR3 DNA follows: TGTGCCTGGTCTAGGGTACCGGACAACTACGAGCAGTACTTC. Its protein is CAWSRVPDNYEQYF.

The chain links TRBV18 to TRBJ1-1; TRBD1 agrees at 7 bases. Germline V gives CDR1 KGHSH, CDR2 LQKENI. J was trimmed by 6 bases and V by 1 base; bases with no gene match: 5. The CDR3 spans 14 residues. The CDR3 protein is CASSPLGGTAEAFF. The DNA for the CDR3 is TGTGCCAGCTCACCACTTGGGGGGACAGCTGAAGCTTTCTTT. Full variable domain (missing parts from reference TRBV18 and TRBJ1-1): NAGVMQNPRHLVRRRGQEARLRCSPMKGHSHVYWYRQLPEEGLKFMVYLQKENIIDESGMPKERFSAEFPKEGPSILRIQQVVRGDSAAYFCASSPLGGTAEAFFGQGTRLTVV.

V usage is TRBV7-2 and J usage is TRBJ1-5, with 7 positions matching TRBD1. J was trimmed by 7 bases and V by 3 bases; bases with no gene match: 6. The germline gives CDR1 SGHTA, CDR2 FQGNSA. The CDR3 totals 14 residues. The CDR3 protein is CASSLRQGTQPQHF. CDR3 DNA: TGTGCCAGCAGCTTGAGACAGGGAACCCAGCCCCAGCATTTT.

The gene calls are TRBV2 and TRBJ2-2, with TRBD1 as a possible D gene (6 bases). Between the trimmed V and J ends, which lost 8 bases and 4 bases, there was a span of 17 bases. This CDR3 region has 15 residues. Germline V gene lookup returns CDR1 SNHLY and CDR2 FYNNEI. CDR3 coding DNA: TGTGCCAGCGAGCTCAACAGGGTGGGCACCGGGGAGCTGTTTTTT. It encodes CASELNRVGTGELFF.

The rearrangement uses TRBV25-1 and TRBJ2-1; 12 nucleotides match TRBD2. Trimming cost V 4 bases and J 10 bases; bases outside gene matches: 8. CDR3 size: 15 residues. Germline lookup yields CDR1 MGHDK and CDR2 SYGVNS. The CDR3 DNA reads TGTGCCAGCAGTGTCCCGGGACTAGCGGGTGGAGAGCAGTTCTTC. Its protein product is CASSVPGLAGGEQFF.

This clone showed up just a few times. The CDR3 protein is CAISDRLARNGELFF. DNA for the CDR3: TGTGCCATCAGTGATCGACTAGCGAGGAACGGGGAGCTGTTTTTT. V is TRBV10-3 and J is TRBJ2-2, with 8 bases matching TRBD2. Trimming at V came to 3 bases and at J to 7 bases, leaving 7 bases not matched to a gene. There are 15 residues in the CDR3. Germline CDR1 is ENHRY and CDR2 is SYGVKD.

The V gene is TRBV5-1, the J gene TRBJ2-2, with TRBD2 matching 9 bases. Trimming cost V 6 bases and J 4 bases; bases outside gene matches: 19. This CDR3 has 19 amino acids. The germline V gene encodes CDR1 SGHRS and CDR2 YFSETQ. The CDR3 region is CASTLGPGSGGPSTGELFF. The CDR3 nucleotides read TGCGCCAGCACCCTAGGCCCGGGGAGCGGGGGGCCTTCCACCGGGGAGCTGTTTTTT.

This CDR3 is CASSLVQGRAGELFF. The CDR3 DNA reads TGTGCCAGCAGCTTAGTGCAGGGCCGCGCCGGGGAGCTGTTTTTT. The chain has TRBV7-9 and TRBJ2-2; TRBD1 is a possible D gene (5 bases). CDR1 SEHNR and CDR2 FQNEAQ come from the germline V gene (reference sequence). Trimming stripped 1 base from V and 6 bases from J, with 12 bases between. This CDR3 contains 15 residues.

The chain carries TRBV5-1 and TRBJ2-7; the match to TRBD2 covers 12 bases. The trim removed 7 bases at V and 0 bases at J, leaving 2 bases unmatched. Germline V gene sequence: CDR1 SGHRS, CDR2 YFSETQ. This CDR3 has 14 residues. For the CDR3, the DNA is TGCGCCAGCCGGACTAGCGGGGACTCCTACGAGCAGTACTTC. Translated, it gives CASRTSGDSYEQYF.